The 10 T cell receptor beta chains in this list originate from one sample, sequenced in a study of technical replicates of blood from several donors. Here immunoSEQ multiplex PCR was the method, and the copy in TCRdb shows in-frame clones only, minus some. The sample lists 45,000 to 55,000 clones; 95% to 97% were seen once. The material sequenced was T cells isolated from PBMCs. Every receptor here comes from a human donor in good health.

This rearrangement joins TRBV6-6 to TRBJ1-3; D remains unclear. This CDR3 is built from 14 residues. Trimming cost V 7 bases and J 2 bases, with 12 bases left between them. CDR1 and CDR2 (germline): MNHNY, SVGAGI (reference sequence). The CDR3 nucleotides read TGTGCCAGCACCCCGAGGGCCACTGGAAACACCATATATTTT. This codes for CASTPRATGNTIYF.

The V and J genes are TRBV5-4 and TRBJ2-5, with 10 bases identical to TRBD1. The germline V gene encodes CDR1 SGHNT and CDR2 YYREEE (reference sequence). The CDR3 has 16 residues. J was trimmed by 4 bases and V by 3 bases; bases with no gene match: 9. CDR3 loop: CASSWGQGRLRETQYF. The CDR3 nucleotides are TGTGCCAGCAGCTGGGGACAGGGGAGGTTGCGAGAGACCCAGTACTTC.

The chain employs TRBV19 and TRBJ2-2; TRBD2 aligns across 7 bases. The CDR3 is made up of 17 amino acids. Germline assignment: CDR1 LNHDA and CDR2 SQIVND (reference sequence). With 0 bases clipped from V and 2 bases from J, the junction kept 6 bases outside the gene matches. The CDR3 region is CASSIDRASGNTGELFF. As DNA, the CDR3 is TGTGCCAGTAGTATAGATCGCGCTAGCGGCAACACCGGGGAGCTGTTTTTT.

The chain employs TRBV5-6 and TRBJ2-1; 9 nucleotides match TRBD2. This CDR3 is built from 16 residues. Germline CDR1 is SGHDT and CDR2 is YYEEEE. Trimming cost V 3 bases and J 1 base; bases outside gene matches: 5. DNA of the CDR3: TGTGCCAGCAGCTGGGATACTAGCGGGTCCTACAATGAGCAGTTCTTC. Translation gives CASSWDTSGSYNEQFF. The variable domain in full, with the rest retrieved from reference TRBV5-6 and TRBJ2-1, is DAGVTQSPTHLIKTRGQQVTLRCSPKSGHDTVSWYQQALGQGPQFIFQYYEEEERQRGNFPDRFSGHQFPNYSSELNVNALLLGDSALYLCASSWDTSGSYNEQFFGPGTRLTVL.

The rearrangement links TRBV10-3 to TRBJ2-7; possible D gene TRBD2, 5 bases. Germline V CDR1 and CDR2: ENHRY, SYGVKD. V was trimmed by 7 bases and J by 6 bases, leaving 10 bases between them. The CDR3 is 11 residues long. The CDR3 is CAITEGSEQYF. The CDR3 DNA sequence: TGTGCCATCACCGAGGGAAGCGAGCAGTACTTC.

The J gene is TRBJ1-1, the V gene TRBV16, with D hard to call. The V and J ends lost 3 bases and 5 bases respectively, with 10 bases between them. This CDR3 comprises 13 residues. In germline, CDR1 is KGHSY, CDR2 FQNENV. CDR3 region: CASSQGRGTEAFF. Written as DNA, the CDR3 is TGTGCCAGCAGCCAGGGGAGAGGGACTGAAGCTTTCTTT. The variable domain in full, with the rest retrieved from reference TRBV16 and TRBJ1-1, is GEEVAQTPKHLVRGEGQKAKLYCAPIKGHSYVFWYQQVLKNEFKFLISFQNENVFDETGMPKERFSAKCLPNSPCSLEIQATKLEDSAVYFCASSQGRGTEAFFGQGTRLTVV.

The V gene is TRBV27, the J gene TRBJ1-2; tentatively, D is TRBD1 (6 bases). The CDR3 covers 10 residues. The V gene's germline CDR1 is MNHEY and CDR2 SMNVEV (reference sequence). Between the trimmed V and J ends, which lost 7 bases and 12 bases, there was a span of 12 bases. The CDR3 spells CASNRKGDTF. CDR3 nucleotide sequence: TGTGCCAGCAACCGGAAGGGGGACACCTTC.

J is TRBJ2-1 and V is TRBV7-9; D is ambiguous. The CDR3 extends over 11 amino acids. Trimming removed 6 bases at V and 8 bases at J, with 8 bases between. Germline V gene sequence: CDR1 SEHNR, CDR2 FQNEAQ (reference sequence). CDR3 nucleotide sequence: TGTGCCAGCAGAAGAGGATATGAGCAGTTCTTC. It is translated as CASRRGYEQFF.

This clone has just one count. The chain has TRBV25-1 and TRBJ2-1; the match to TRBD1 covers 9 bases. J gave up 7 bases and V 4 bases, and 2 bases lay outside the gene matches. CDR1 and CDR2 (germline): MGHDK, SYGVNS. CDR3 length equals 13 residues. The CDR3 DNA reads as TGTGCCAGCAGTGGGACAGGGGTTAATGAGCAGTTCTTC. This translates into CASSGTGVNEQFF.

This chain links TRBV5-1 with TRBJ2-1; no clear D. The CDR3 has 13 amino acids. Germline V gene data show CDR1 as SGHRS and CDR2 as YFSETQ. V was clipped by 0 bases and J by 6 bases, with 7 bases between them. The CDR3 DNA sequence: TGCGCCAGCAGCTTGGTGGCTTCCAATGAGCAGTTCTTC. Protein sequence: CASSLVASNEQFF.